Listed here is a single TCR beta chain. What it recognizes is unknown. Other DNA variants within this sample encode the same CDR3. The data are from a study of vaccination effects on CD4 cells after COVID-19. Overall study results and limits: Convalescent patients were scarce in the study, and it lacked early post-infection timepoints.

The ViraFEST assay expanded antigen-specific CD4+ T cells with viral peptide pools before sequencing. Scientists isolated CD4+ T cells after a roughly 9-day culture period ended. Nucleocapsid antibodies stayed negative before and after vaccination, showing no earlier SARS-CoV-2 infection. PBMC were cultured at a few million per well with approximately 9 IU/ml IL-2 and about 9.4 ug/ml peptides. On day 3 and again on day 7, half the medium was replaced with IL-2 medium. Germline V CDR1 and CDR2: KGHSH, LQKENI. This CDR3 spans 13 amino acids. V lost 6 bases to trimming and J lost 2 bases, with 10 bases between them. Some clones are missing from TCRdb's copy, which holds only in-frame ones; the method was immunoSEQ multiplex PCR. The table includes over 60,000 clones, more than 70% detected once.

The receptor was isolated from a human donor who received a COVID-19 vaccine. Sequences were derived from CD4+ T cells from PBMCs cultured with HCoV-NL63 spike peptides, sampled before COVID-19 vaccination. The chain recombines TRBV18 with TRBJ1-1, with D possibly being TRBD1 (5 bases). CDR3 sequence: CASSPQGNTEAFF. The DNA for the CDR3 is TGTGCCAGCTCGCCCCAGGGAAACACTGAAGCTTTCTTT.